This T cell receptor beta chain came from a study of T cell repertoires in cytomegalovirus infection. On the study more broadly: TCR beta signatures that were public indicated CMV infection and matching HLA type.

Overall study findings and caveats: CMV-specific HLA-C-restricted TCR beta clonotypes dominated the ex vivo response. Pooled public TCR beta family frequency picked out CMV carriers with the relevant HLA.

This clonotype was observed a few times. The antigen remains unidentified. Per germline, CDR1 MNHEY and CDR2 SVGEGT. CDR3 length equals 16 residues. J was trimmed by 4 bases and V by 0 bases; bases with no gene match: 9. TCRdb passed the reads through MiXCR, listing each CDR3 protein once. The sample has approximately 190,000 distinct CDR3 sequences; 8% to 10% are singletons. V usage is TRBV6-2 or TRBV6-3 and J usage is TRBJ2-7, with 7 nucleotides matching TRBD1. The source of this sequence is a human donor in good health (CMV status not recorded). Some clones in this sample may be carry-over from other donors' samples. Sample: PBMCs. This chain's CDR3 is CASSYSIPGQRYEQYF. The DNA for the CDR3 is TGTGCCAGCAGTTACTCCATTCCGGGACAGAGATACGAGCAGTACTTC.